The rows below give T cell receptor beta chains drawn from one sample of a study of blood T cells in healthy people across ages. MiXCR was run by TCRdb on the 5' RACE reads, yielding one entry per CDR3 protein. The repertoire holds some 1,500,000 distinct CDR3 sequences, roughly two fifths seen once, with about 4.1% in the top ten. The source material was blood. These receptors all stem from a young woman in good health. CDR3s include the opening cysteine and the closing phenylalanine or tryptophan. A D gene is named only where the DNA matches it firmly. Some rows mark clone size as missing; the rest say once, few, many or name a class of expanded clone.

CDR3aa: CASSRKLVDEQYF; CDR3nt: TGTGCCAGCTCTCGGAAATTAGTCGATGAGCAGTACTTC; v_gene: TRBV7-2; j_gene: TRBJ2-7; abundance: -; d_gene: -
CDR3aa: CASSLAGGPRNEQFF; CDR3nt: TGTGCCAGCAGTCTAGCGGGAGGGCCGAGAAATGAGCAGTTCTTC; v_gene: TRBV12-3/TRBV12-4; j_gene: TRBJ2-1; abundance: few; d_gene: TRBD2
CDR3aa: CATSDPPRGGTDTQYF; CDR3nt: TGTGCCACCAGTGACCCCCCCCGGGGGGGAACAGATACGCAGTATTTT; v_gene: TRBV24-1; j_gene: TRBJ2-3; abundance: -; d_gene: TRBD2
CDR3aa: CASSLDNLGTEAFF; CDR3nt: TGTGCCAGCAGCTTAGACAACCTGGGCACTGAAGCTTTCTTT; v_gene: TRBV7-9; j_gene: TRBJ1-1; abundance: many; d_gene: -
CDR3aa: CASAGGDSYNEQFF; CDR3nt: TGTGCCAGCGCTGGAGGGGACTCCTACAATGAGCAGTTCTTC; v_gene: TRBV7-2; j_gene: TRBJ2-1; abundance: few; d_gene: -
CDR3aa: CASSFGGAAYEQYF; CDR3nt: TGTGCCAGCAGTTTTGGGGGGGCAGCCTACGAGCAGTACTTC; v_gene: TRBV12-3/TRBV12-4; j_gene: TRBJ2-7; abundance: -; d_gene: -
CDR3aa: CASSGGREGSYNEQFF; CDR3nt: TGTGCCAGCAGCGGCGGAAGGGAGGGCTCCTACAATGAGCAGTTCTTC; v_gene: TRBV7-2; j_gene: TRBJ2-1; abundance: -; d_gene: TRBD2
CDR3aa: CASSQARAGGAYYGYTF; CDR3nt: TGCGCCAGCAGCCAAGCCAGGGCGGGGGGCGCTTACTATGGCTACACCTTC; v_gene: TRBV4-3; j_gene: TRBJ1-2; abundance: -; d_gene: -
CDR3aa: CASRDTGPTEAFF; CDR3nt: TGTGCCAGCAGAGATACAGGGCCCACTGAAGCTTTCTTT; v_gene: TRBV6-5; j_gene: TRBJ1-1; abundance: -; d_gene: -
CDR3aa: CASRRSTEAFF; CDR3nt: TGTGCCAGCAGGCGGAGCACTGAAGCTTTCTTT; v_gene: TRBV12-3/TRBV12-4; j_gene: TRBJ1-1; abundance: -; d_gene: -
CDR3aa: CSGGRSNTGELFF; CDR3nt: TGCAGCGGCGGACGGTCGAACACCGGGGAGCTGTTTTTT; v_gene: TRBV29-1; j_gene: TRBJ2-2; abundance: few; d_gene: -
CDR3aa: CASSLRDRIYNEQYF; CDR3nt: TGTGCCAGCAGTCTCCGGGACCGGATTTACAATGAGCAGTACTTC; v_gene: TRBV12-3/TRBV12-4; j_gene: TRBJ2-4; abundance: once; d_gene: -
CDR3aa: CASSKAQPQHF; CDR3nt: TGTGCCAGCAGCAAGGCTCAGCCCCAGCATTTT; v_gene: TRBV28; j_gene: TRBJ1-5; abundance: few; d_gene: -
CDR3aa: CSVLAGVGDTQYF; CDR3nt: TGCAGCGTCCTAGCGGGAGTGGGGGATACGCAGTATTTT; v_gene: TRBV29-1; j_gene: TRBJ2-3; abundance: -; d_gene: TRBD2
CDR3aa: CASSFLTGAPNQPQHF; CDR3nt: TGTGCCAGCAGTTTCCTGACAGGGGCCCCCAATCAGCCCCAGCATTTT; v_gene: TRBV27; j_gene: TRBJ1-5; abundance: -; d_gene: TRBD1
CDR3aa: CASSELTGTEQYF; CDR3nt: TGTGCCAGCAGTGAACTGACAGGGACCGAGCAGTACTTC; v_gene: TRBV12-3/TRBV12-4; j_gene: TRBJ2-7; abundance: -; d_gene: TRBD1
CDR3aa: CASSLYRVRISYNEQFF; CDR3nt: TGTGCCAGCAGCCTATACAGGGTACGGATTTCTTACAATGAGCAGTTCTTC; v_gene: TRBV7-9; j_gene: TRBJ2-1; abundance: -; d_gene: -
CDR3aa: CASSEGGVYEQYF; CDR3nt: TGTGCCAGCAGTGAAGGCGGGGTCTACGAGCAGTACTTC; v_gene: TRBV6-1; j_gene: TRBJ2-7; abundance: few; d_gene: -
CDR3aa: CASSSAGMTQYF; CDR3nt: TGTGCCAGCAGTTCGGCCGGAATGACCCAGTACTTC; v_gene: TRBV6-2/TRBV6-3; j_gene: TRBJ2-5; abundance: few; d_gene: -
CDR3aa: CASSHGQLDYGYTF; CDR3nt: TGTGCCAGCAGCCATGGACAGCTTGACTATGGCTACACCTTC; v_gene: TRBV7-9; j_gene: TRBJ1-2; abundance: -; d_gene: -
CDR3aa: CASSFSASGRPYEQYF; CDR3nt: TGTGCCAGCAGCTTTAGTGCTAGCGGGAGGCCCTACGAGCAGTACTTC; v_gene: TRBV7-2; j_gene: TRBJ2-7; abundance: -; d_gene: TRBD2
CDR3aa: CASSFSGLAGVETQYF; CDR3nt: TGTGCCAGCAGTTTTAGTGGACTAGCGGGAGTAGAGACCCAGTACTTC; v_gene: TRBV28; j_gene: TRBJ2-5; abundance: few; d_gene: TRBD2
CDR3aa: CASSQAFGFFNEQFF; CDR3nt: TGCGCCAGCAGCCAAGCCTTCGGATTTTTCAATGAGCAGTTCTTC; v_gene: TRBV4-3; j_gene: TRBJ2-1; abundance: -; d_gene: -
CDR3aa: CASSYRALDEQFF; CDR3nt: TGTGCCAGCAGCTACAGGGCCCTGGATGAGCAGTTCTTC; v_gene: TRBV7-2; j_gene: TRBJ2-1; abundance: few; d_gene: -
CDR3aa: CASKTTGQGFYEQYF; CDR3nt: TGTGCCAGTAAAACAACTGGACAGGGCTTCTACGAGCAGTACTTC; v_gene: TRBV19; j_gene: TRBJ2-7; abundance: -; d_gene: TRBD1
CDR3aa: CSVVWSSSSSYGYTF; CDR3nt: TGCAGCGTGGTTTGGAGTTCCTCCTCCTCCTATGGCTACACCTTC; v_gene: TRBV29-1; j_gene: TRBJ1-2; abundance: -; d_gene: -
CDR3aa: CASSPVGQVSYNEQFF; CDR3nt: TGCGCCAGCAGCCCTGTAGGACAGGTCTCCTACAATGAGCAGTTCTTC; v_gene: TRBV4-1; j_gene: TRBJ2-1; abundance: -; d_gene: TRBD1
CDR3aa: CASSPATRSYNEQYF; CDR3nt: TGTGCCAGCAGCCCGGCGACGCGCTCCTACAATGAGCAGTACTTC; v_gene: TRBV11-2; j_gene: TRBJ2-7; abundance: -; d_gene: -
CDR3aa: CSAPGLAADGELFF; CDR3nt: TGCAGTGCTCCGGGACTAGCGGCCGACGGGGAGCTGTTTTTT; v_gene: TRBV20-1; j_gene: TRBJ2-2; abundance: -; d_gene: TRBD2
CDR3aa: CASSPGDGTIQETQYF; CDR3nt: TGTGCCAGCAGCCCGGGGGACGGGACTATACAAGAGACCCAGTACTTC; v_gene: TRBV7-2; j_gene: TRBJ2-5; abundance: -; d_gene: TRBD2
CDR3aa: CAISGGSGVYEQYF; CDR3nt: TGTGCCATCAGTGGAGGGAGCGGGGTTTACGAGCAGTACTTC; v_gene: TRBV10-3; j_gene: TRBJ2-7; abundance: -; d_gene: TRBD2
CDR3aa: CSASLGTGHYRSEQYF; CDR3nt: TGCAGTGCTAGTTTGGGGACAGGGCATTACCGTTCCGAGCAGTACTTC; v_gene: TRBV20-1; j_gene: TRBJ2-7; abundance: few; d_gene: TRBD1
CDR3aa: CASSLRAVNEQYF; CDR3nt: TGTGCCAGCAGTTTGCGAGCGGTTAATGAGCAGTACTTC; v_gene: TRBV27; j_gene: TRBJ2-7; abundance: -; d_gene: -
CDR3aa: CAISGARSKASNNEQFF; CDR3nt: TGTGCCATCAGTGGGGCCCGCTCCAAAGCCTCCAACAATGAGCAGTTCTTC; v_gene: TRBV10-3; j_gene: TRBJ2-1; abundance: few; d_gene: -
CDR3aa: CASSLIGVDEQFF; CDR3nt: TGTGCCAGCAGCTTAATTGGAGTGGATGAGCAGTTCTTC; v_gene: TRBV7-9; j_gene: TRBJ2-1; abundance: -; d_gene: -
CDR3aa: CASKLDGSFNYGYTF; CDR3nt: TGTGCCAGCAAACTGGACGGCAGTTTTAACTATGGCTACACCTTC; v_gene: TRBV6-2/TRBV6-3; j_gene: TRBJ1-2; abundance: -; d_gene: -
CDR3aa: CSAARDTKETQYF; CDR3nt: TGCAGTGCTGCCCGGGACACGAAAGAGACCCAGTACTTC; v_gene: TRBV20-1; j_gene: TRBJ2-5; abundance: -; d_gene: -
CDR3aa: CASSPTSGGPLEFF; CDR3nt: TGTGCCAGCAGCCCTACTAGCGGGGGGCCTTTGGAGTTCTTC; v_gene: TRBV7-2; j_gene: TRBJ2-1; abundance: few; d_gene: TRBD2
CDR3aa: CASSELGVVSGELFF; CDR3nt: TGTGCCAGCAGTGAATTGGGGGTCGTCAGCGGGGAGCTGTTTTTT; v_gene: TRBV2; j_gene: TRBJ2-2; abundance: -; d_gene: -
CDR3aa: CASSPLDRPYGYTF; CDR3nt: TGTGCCAGCAGCCCTTTGGACAGGCCCTATGGCTACACCTTC; v_gene: TRBV6-5; j_gene: TRBJ1-2; abundance: -; d_gene: TRBD1
CDR3aa: CASSISGTGLRGEQFF; CDR3nt: TGTGCCAGCAGTATATCCGGGACAGGGTTAAGGGGGGAGCAGTTCTTC; v_gene: TRBV12-3/TRBV12-4; j_gene: TRBJ2-1; abundance: -; d_gene: TRBD1
CDR3aa: CASSFYTSGSYEQYF; CDR3nt: TGTGCCAGCAGCTTTTACACTAGCGGGAGCTACGAGCAGTACTTC; v_gene: TRBV11-2; j_gene: TRBJ2-7; abundance: few; d_gene: TRBD2
CDR3aa: CASTPMTGTPYEQYF; CDR3nt: TGTGCCAGCACCCCCATGACAGGGACCCCCTACGAGCAGTACTTC; v_gene: TRBV28; j_gene: TRBJ2-7; abundance: -; d_gene: TRBD1
CDR3aa: CASRGFSGYTF; CDR3nt: TGTGCCAGCCGGGGGTTCTCGGGCTACACCTTC; v_gene: TRBV21-1; j_gene: TRBJ1-2; abundance: -; d_gene: -
CDR3aa: CSAAPGAGGNIQYF; CDR3nt: TGCAGTGCTGCCCCGGGGGCGGGAGGCAACATTCAGTACTTC; v_gene: TRBV20-1; j_gene: TRBJ2-4; abundance: -; d_gene: TRBD2
CDR3aa: CASSYSRILNTEAFF; CDR3nt: TGTGCCAGCAGTTACTCGAGGATCTTAAACACTGAAGCTTTCTTT; v_gene: TRBV6-5; j_gene: TRBJ1-1; abundance: -; d_gene: -
CDR3aa: CRAWGRRGYTF; CDR3nt: TGCAGGGCCTGGGGACGACGGGGCTACACCTTC; v_gene: TRBV20-1; j_gene: TRBJ1-2; abundance: few; d_gene: -
CDR3aa: CASSQEGLAAQETQYF; CDR3nt: TGCGCCAGCAGCCAAGAGGGTCTAGCGGCTCAAGAGACCCAGTACTTC; v_gene: TRBV4-1; j_gene: TRBJ2-5; abundance: many; d_gene: TRBD2
CDR3aa: CASIRLGEYYNEQFF; CDR3nt: TGTGCCAGCATCCGGCTAGGGGAGTACTACAATGAGCAGTTCTTC; v_gene: TRBV7-8; j_gene: TRBJ2-1; abundance: once; d_gene: -
CDR3aa: CASSLPQGLRNTGELFF; CDR3nt: TGCGCCAGCAGCTTACCCCAGGGACTTCGAAACACCGGGGAGCTGTTTTTT; v_gene: TRBV5-1; j_gene: TRBJ2-2; abundance: -; d_gene: -
CDR3aa: CASRLVGAANYGYTF; CDR3nt: TGTGCCAGCAGATTGGTTGGGGCGGCTAACTATGGCTACACCTTC; v_gene: TRBV5-6; j_gene: TRBJ1-2; abundance: -; d_gene: -
CDR3aa: CASSLRAGGLTYEQYF; CDR3nt: TGTGCCAGCAGCTTAAGGGCTGGGGGACTCACCTACGAGCAGTACTTC; v_gene: TRBV7-2; j_gene: TRBJ2-7; abundance: -; d_gene: -
CDR3aa: CSARGGGQTSYNEQFF; CDR3nt: TGCAGTGCTAGAGGCGGGGGGCAGACCTCCTACAATGAGCAGTTCTTC; v_gene: TRBV20-1; j_gene: TRBJ2-1; abundance: few; d_gene: TRBD2
CDR3aa: CASSQDPYPEAFF; CDR3nt: TGCGCCAGCAGCCAAGATCCGTACCCTGAAGCTTTCTTT; v_gene: TRBV4-3; j_gene: TRBJ1-1; abundance: once; d_gene: -
CDR3aa: CASSQSGLRLQETQYF; CDR3nt: TGTGCCAGCAGCCAATCGGGCCTACGCCTCCAAGAGACCCAGTACTTC; v_gene: TRBV3-1; j_gene: TRBJ2-5; abundance: few; d_gene: -
CDR3aa: CASRTSGARETQYF; CDR3nt: TGTGCCAGCAGGACTAGCGGGGCCAGAGAGACCCAGTACTTC; v_gene: TRBV6-2/TRBV6-3; j_gene: TRBJ2-5; abundance: -; d_gene: TRBD2